These 28 T cell receptor beta chains originate from one sample sequenced in a study of identical twins. One entry per CDR3 protein results from TCRdb running MiXCR on the 5' RACE reads. The sample holds roughly 1.6 million distinct CDR3 sequences, less than 40% seen once. Sequenced: cord blood. All receptors derive from a newborn girl in good health.

This chain links TRBV6-6 with TRBJ2-7; possibly TRBD1 or TRBD2 for D (7 bases each). The CDR3 loop spans 13 amino acids. The germline gives CDR1 MNHNY, CDR2 SVGAGI (reference sequence). V lost 7 bases and J lost 3, with 13 bases in between. CDR3 loop: CASTFRGGYEQYF. CDR3 coding DNA: TGTGCCAGCACCTTCAGGGGGGGCTACGAGCAGTACTTC.

This clonotype was counted between two and nine times. V is TRBV7-2 and J is TRBJ1-6; possibly TRBD1 for D (6 bases). Trimming pared 4 bases from V and 7 bases from J, leaving 17 bases between. Germline lookup yields CDR1 SGHTA and CDR2 FQGNSA. The CDR3 covers 16 residues. In DNA form, the CDR3 reads TGTGCCAGCAGCTACGGGGGGGCGCCAACCAATTCACCCCTCCACTTT. The encoded protein is CASSYGGAPTNSPLHF.

The J gene is TRBJ2-7, the V gene TRBV20-1; either TRBD1 or TRBD2 may supply D (5 bases each). Germline CDR1 and CDR2: DFQATT and SNEGSKA (reference sequence). With 2 bases removed from V and 7 bases from J, the gap between germline ends came to 18 bases. This CDR3 region has 14 residues. The CDR3 loop is CSARTGLGREEQYF. The CDR3 coding sequence is TGCAGTGCTAGAACCGGACTGGGGCGCGAGGAGCAGTACTTC.

The chain couples TRBV4-1 to TRBJ2-1, with TRBD2 matching over 7 bases. This CDR3 is built from 16 residues. The germline V gene encodes CDR1 MGHRA and CDR2 YSYEKL. V lost 1 base and J lost 3; bases outside the gene matches: 6. Here the CDR3 DNA reads TGCGCCAGCAGCCAAGCGGGGAGGGAGAACTACAATGAGCAGTTCTTC. Amino acid sequence: CASSQAGRENYNEQFF.

The gene calls are TRBV20-1 and TRBJ2-1; 7 bases match TRBD2. With V trimmed by 1 base and J by 2 bases, 5 bases remained unmatched. Germline CDR1 and CDR2: DFQATT and SNEGSKA (reference sequence). This CDR3 comprises 15 residues. The CDR3 loop reads CSARVKREAYNEQFF. DNA for the CDR3: TGCAGTGCTAGAGTCAAACGGGAGGCCTACAATGAGCAGTTCTTC.

The chain has TRBV11-1 and TRBJ2-7; 14 bases are shared with TRBD2. The J segment lost 7 bases and the V segment lost 7 bases, leaving 18 bases of the junction unmatched. The germline V gene encodes CDR1 SGHAT and CDR2 FQDESV (reference sequence). This CDR3 comprises 18 residues. CDR3 DNA sequence: TGTGCCAGCACCCCGGGGACTAGCGGGGGCCTCTTCTACAATGAGCAGTACTTC. It translates to CASTPGTSGGLFYNEQYF. Drawing the rest from reference TRBV11-1 and TRBJ2-7, the complete variable domain is EAEVAQSPRYKITEKSQAVAFWCDPISGHATLYWYRQILGQGPELLVQFQDESVVDDSQLPKDRFSAERLKGVDSTLKIQPAELGDSAMYLCASTPGTSGGLFYNEQYFGPGTRLTVT.

Worth noting for this clonotype: A clone one base away is much larger, so this may be a read error. Written as DNA, the CDR3 is TGTGCCACCAGTGATGTGACAGATGGGGAGACCCAGTACTTC. Translated: CATSDVTDGETQYF. This chain connects TRBV10-3 to TRBJ2-5; D may be TRBD1 (5 bases). Germline-derived CDR1 and CDR2 are ENHRY and SYGVKD. The CDR3 runs 14 residues.

This chain links TRBV7-9 with TRBJ2-7; D remains unclear. Germline CDR1 and CDR2: SEHNR and FQNEAQ (reference sequence). Between the trimmed V and J ends, which lost 2 bases and 9 bases, there was a span of 8 bases. CDR3 size: 11 residues. CDR3 nucleotide sequence: TGTGCCAGCAGCTTAAATTCTTGGCAGTACTTC. It codes for CASSLNSWQYF.

The chain recombines TRBV4-2 with TRBJ2-7, with D perhaps assigned TRBD1 or TRBD2 (5 bases each). Germline V lookup: CDR1 LGHNA, CDR2 YNFKEQ. Trimming shortened V by 4 bases and J by 2 bases, and 18 bases separated the two germline ends. This CDR3 is built from 16 residues. The CDR3 loop is CASSPQRGTDTYEQYF. The CDR3 nucleotides are TGTGCCAGCAGCCCTCAACGTGGGACGGACACCTACGAGCAGTACTTC.

This clonotype was seen many times. The chain uses TRBV5-1 and TRBJ2-7, with TRBD1 matching 7 bases. From germline, CDR1 is SGHRS and CDR2 YFSETQ. This CDR3 has 15 amino acids. J gave up 3 bases and V 0 bases, and 6 bases lay outside the gene matches. CDR3 sequence reads: CASSLDSHRGYEQYF. The CDR3 nucleotides read TGCGCCAGCAGCTTGGATTCTCACAGGGGCTACGAGCAGTACTTC.

This clonotype has only a few counts. An end of the junction does not agree with germline; a read error may underlie this. J is TRBJ1-5 and V is TRBV6-2 or TRBV6-3, with D uncertain. The CDR3 has 12 amino acids. Germline loops: CDR1 MNHEY, CDR2 SVGEGT. CDR3: CAGSYPYQPQHF. The DNA for the CDR3 is TGTGCCGGCAGTTACCCCTATCAGCCCCAGCATTTT.

The chain couples TRBV9 to TRBJ1-5; no reliable D call. Germline CDR1 reads SGDLS; CDR2 reads YYNGEE. V was pared by 2 bases and J by 0 bases, with 9 bases between. CDR3 length: 15 amino acids. CDR3 bases: TGTGCCAGCAGCGTCGGGATTTATAGCAATCAGCCCCAGCATTTT. Its protein product is CASSVGIYSNQPQHF.

This clonotype was detected a few times. This chain links TRBV20-1 with TRBJ2-3; 9 positions agree with TRBD2. After removal of 6 bases from V and 4 bases from J, the junction contained 11 bases not matched to a gene. This CDR3 is 15 amino acids long. Germline V gene data show CDR1 as DFQATT and CDR2 as SNEGSKA (reference sequence). This chain's CDR3 is CSAVLSGRKADTQYF. The CDR3 DNA follows: TGCAGTGCCGTGCTTAGCGGGAGAAAAGCAGATACGCAGTATTTT.

The table lists this clonotype with a few counts. The chain employs TRBV6-6 and TRBJ2-5; 8 bases line up with TRBD2. Trimming took 7 bases from V and 2 from J; bases not matched to a gene: 9. The germline V gene has CDR1 MNHNY and CDR2 SVGAGI (reference sequence). The CDR3 has 15 residues. CDR3 nucleotide sequence: TGTGCCAGCATTTGGAGCGGGAGTAGGCAAGAGACCCAGTACTTC. This codes for CASIWSGSRQETQYF.

V gene TRBV11-3 combines with J gene TRBJ2-1; TRBD1 matches 8 bases. J lost 6 bases, V lost 1 base, and 8 bases had no gene match. CDR3 length equals 16 residues. The germline CDR1 and CDR2 sequences are SGHNT and YENEEA. CDR3 nucleotides: TGTGCCAGCAGCTTAGGGGGGACAGGCGTTCGCAATGAGCAGTTCTTC. The encoded protein is CASSLGGTGVRNEQFF.

V and J are TRBV29-1 and TRBJ1-1; D gene ambiguous. This CDR3 spans 14 amino acids. V lost 3 bases to trimming and J lost 4 bases, with 15 bases between them. The V gene's germline CDR1 is SQVTM and CDR2 ANQGSEA. The DNA of the CDR3 is TGCAGCGTTGAGAACCCCAATCGGGGCACTGAAGCTTTCTTT. It is translated as CSVENPNRGTEAFF.

In regard to this clonotype: Since a much larger clone is just one base distant, this may be a read error. The gene calls are TRBV7-2 and TRBJ2-3; 12 bases match TRBD2. From germline, CDR1 is SGHTA and CDR2 FQGNSA. The CDR3 has 15 residues. CDR3 amino acids: CASSLAGGKTDTQDF. The CDR3 nucleotides are TGTGCCAGCAGCCTAGCGGGAGGGAAGACAGATACGCAGGATTTT.

The chain uses TRBV5-1 and TRBJ1-6, with D perhaps TRBD1 (6 bases). The ends were cut back, 3 bases at V and 9 bases at J, with 16 bases in the middle. Looked up from germline, CDR1 is SGHRS and CDR2 is YFSETQ. This CDR3 has 15 amino acids. As DNA, the CDR3 is TGCGCCAGCAGCTCGGGACAACAGAGGGGTTCACCCCTCCACTTT. It translates to CASSSGQQRGSPLHF.

The chain has TRBV29-1 and TRBJ2-2, with 10 bases aligning to TRBD1. This CDR3 spans 14 amino acids. V shed 6 bases, J shed 5 bases, and the junction held 6 bases outside the gene matches. CDR1 is SQVTM and CDR2 is ANQGSEA in the germline V gene. The CDR3 protein is CSVLDRGFTGELFF. CDR3 bases: TGCAGCGTATTGGACAGGGGGTTTACCGGGGAGCTGTTTTTT.

This clonotype has a handful of counts. The chain is built from TRBV12-3 or TRBV12-4 and TRBJ1-5, with D possibly TRBD1 on 6 matching bases. The V end lost 0 bases, the J end lost 1 base, and 13 bases lay between the germline ends. The CDR3 length is 17 residues. For the CDR3, the DNA is TGTGCCAGCAGTTTAGCGAACAGGGTAGGGAGCAATCAGCCCCAGCATTTT. It is translated as CASSLANRVGSNQPQHF.

This chain uses TRBV12-5 with TRBJ2-3; the match to TRBD2 covers 12 bases. CDR3 length: 16 amino acids. The V gene end was trimmed by 5 bases and the J gene end by 0 bases; junction bases not matched to a gene: 3. The germline gives CDR1 LGHNT, CDR2 FRNRAP. The CDR3 nucleotides are TGTGCTAGTGGTCCCGGGACTAGCGGGAGCACAGATACGCAGTATTTT. Its protein is CASGPGTSGSTDTQYF.

This chain connects TRBV6-1 to TRBJ2-4; D may be TRBD1 (5 bases). The DNA end favors TRBJ2-7, so the J call may be wrong. This CDR3 spans 15 amino acids. Germline assignment: CDR1 MNHNS and CDR2 SASEGT. The CDR3 DNA follows: TGTGCCAGCATCGGTCGTCAGGGAAGGGCCTACGAGCAGTACTTC. Its translation: CASIGRQGRAYEQYF.

This clonotype was seen just once. The chain couples TRBV19 to TRBJ2-2; 8 nucleotides match TRBD1. The CDR3 spans 13 residues. The V gene end was trimmed by 5 bases and the J gene end by 9 bases; junction bases not matched to a gene: 5. The germline V gene encodes CDR1 LNHDA and CDR2 SQIVND (reference sequence). The CDR3 bases are TGTGCCAGTAGTGGGCAGGGGGCGCGGGAGCTGTTTTTT. Protein product: CASSGQGARELFF.

The rearrangement joins TRBV6-4 to TRBJ2-1, with D possibly matching TRBD2 (6 bases). Germline CDR1 is MRHNA and CDR2 is SNTAGT. The CDR3 length is 13 residues. The V end lost 1 base, the J end lost 9 bases, and 10 bases lay between the germline ends. The CDR3 DNA reads TGTGCCAGCAGTGACTGGACTAACAGTGAGCAGTTCTTC. Translating gives CASSDWTNSEQFF.

This chain uses TRBV20-1 with TRBJ2-1, with TRBD2 identical over 9 bases. The CDR3 is made up of 15 amino acids. Germline CDR1 is DFQATT and CDR2 is SNEGSKA (reference sequence). Trimming removed 3 bases from V and 15 bases from J; junction bases left unmatched: 18. This CDR3 reads CSARGTLGHSGGWFF. CDR3 DNA sequence: TGCAGTGCTAGGGGAACTCTGGGCCATAGCGGGGGTTGGTTCTTC.

The chain links TRBV3-1 to TRBJ2-7, with TRBD2 matching over 7 bases. With V trimmed by 0 bases and J by 7 bases, 15 bases remained unmatched. This CDR3 has 17 residues. Germline CDR1 LGHDT, CDR2 YNNKEL (reference sequence). CDR3 region: CASSQDQVSGYSGEQYF. As DNA, the CDR3 is TGTGCCAGCAGCCAAGATCAGGTTAGCGGGTATTCGGGAGAGCAGTACTTC.

This clonotype has just a few counts. The chain links TRBV27 to TRBJ1-6; D gene uncertain. Trimming pared 0 bases from V and 7 bases from J, leaving 7 bases between. The CDR3 has 14 amino acids. Germline-derived CDR1 and CDR2 are MNHEY and SMNVEV (reference sequence). The CDR3 region is CASSLSGRNSPLHF. CDR3 DNA: TGTGCCAGCAGTTTATCGGGGAGAAATTCACCCCTCCACTTT.

This clonotype was detected many times. This chain joins TRBV6-2 or TRBV6-3 and TRBJ2-1; the D gene could be TRBD1 or TRBD2 (6 bases each). Germline V CDR1 and CDR2: MNHEY, SVGEGT. The CDR3 is 14 residues long. V was pared by 5 bases and J by 4 bases, with 12 bases between. As DNA, the CDR3 is TGTGCCAGCAGTAGCCGGGGGCATTACAATGAGCAGTTCTTC. Translated: CASSSRGHYNEQFF.